The clone carrying this T cell receptor (beta chain) was observed a few times. As yet, its antigen is unknown. The entry originates in a study of immune cell composition in non-small cell lung cancer. Turning to the study itself: Histologic subtype was mainly adenocarcinoma or squamous cell carcinoma.

The V gene's germline CDR1 is MRHNA and CDR2 SNTAGT. Trimming pared 6 bases from V and 7 bases from J, leaving 15 bases between. The CDR3 consists of 13 residues. Notes on the study in general: Lung adenocarcinomas had lower top 10 clone scores and clonality than squamous tumours. Dominant in vivo tumour-associated clones were not shown to share tumour-reactive sequences. Tumour TCR-beta clonality was not significantly tied to smoking pack-years.

TCRdb's table, derived via immunoSEQ multiplex PCR, lists solely in-frame clones and lacks some. Of over 2,000 clones listed, over 60% are singletons. The sequence was obtained from a human donor with non-small cell lung cancer. Sequenced material: lung tumor tissue. This chain joins TRBV6-4 and TRBJ1-1; D gene uncertain. CDR3 nucleotides: TGTGCCAGCAGCCCAACATTACAGAGTGAAGCTTTCTTT. This encodes CASSPTLQSEAFF.